Below, one T cell receptor (beta chain) is given with its context. What it binds is not known. The sample originates from a study of T cells after yellow fever vaccination. The study's findings and limits: The study re-detected most primary-vaccination clones after the booster (96% CD4, approximately 88% CD8). Clonotypes found in both CD4 and CD8 compartments made up a small share. Weaker overall, the secondary response nonetheless peaked faster (day 5 versus 15).

5'RACE template switching generated TCR cDNA, adding a universal primer site and UMIs. TCRdb processed the 5' RACE reads anew with MiXCR; each CDR3 protein has one entry. The profile shows some 160,000 distinct CDR3 sequences, approximately 6.8% of them singletons. The germline gives CDR1 LGHDT, CDR2 YNNKEL (reference sequence). The V gene lost 8 bases and the J gene lost 4 bases, with 6 bases spanning the gap. CDR3 size: 12 residues. The receptor was derived from a man between 18 and 29 years old who received the YFV17D yellow fever vaccine. This specimen consisted of CD4+ T cells sorted from PBMCs, obtained about 5 days after the first yellow fever vaccination. V gene TRBV3-1 combines with J gene TRBJ1-6; D is ambiguous. Here the CDR3 DNA reads TGTGCCAGCGGACCTTATAATTCACCCCTCCACTTT. Its translation: CASGPYNSPLHF.